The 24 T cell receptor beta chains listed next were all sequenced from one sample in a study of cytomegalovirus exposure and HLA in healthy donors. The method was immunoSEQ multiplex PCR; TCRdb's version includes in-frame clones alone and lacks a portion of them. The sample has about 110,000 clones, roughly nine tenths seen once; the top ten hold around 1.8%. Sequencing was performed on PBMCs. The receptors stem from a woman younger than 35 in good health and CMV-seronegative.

The CDR3 loop reads CASSPSPPGGKDTQYF. CDR3 sequence (DNA): TGTGCCAGCTCCCCCTCCCCCCCGGGGGGAAAGGATACGCAGTATTTT. The chain is built from TRBV18 and TRBJ2-3; 7 bases are shared with TRBD2. The germline CDR1 and CDR2 sequences are KGHSH and LQKENI. This CDR3 comprises 16 residues. With V trimmed by 6 bases and J by 6 bases, 15 bases remained unmatched.

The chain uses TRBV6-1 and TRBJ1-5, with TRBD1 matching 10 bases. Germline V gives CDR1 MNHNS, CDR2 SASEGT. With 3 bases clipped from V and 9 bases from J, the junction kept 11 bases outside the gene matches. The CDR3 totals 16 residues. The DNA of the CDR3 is TGTGCCAGCAGTGAGGACAGGGGGTCCTCCTGGGGGCCCCAGCATTTT. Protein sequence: CASSEDRGSSWGPQHF.

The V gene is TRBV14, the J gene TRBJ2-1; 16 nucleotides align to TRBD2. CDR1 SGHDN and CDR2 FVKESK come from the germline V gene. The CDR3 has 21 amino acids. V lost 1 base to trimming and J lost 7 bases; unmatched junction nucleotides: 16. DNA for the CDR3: TGTGCCAGCAGCCAAGTCCTTCAAAGATCTGGGACTAGCGGGGGGGCGAATGAGCAGTTCTTC. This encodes CASSQVLQRSGTSGGANEQFF. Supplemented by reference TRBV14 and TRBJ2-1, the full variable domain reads EAGVTQFPSHSVIEKGQTVTLRCDPISGHDNLYWYRRVMGKEIKFLLHFVKESKQDESGMPNNRFLAERTGGTYSTLKVQPAELEDSGVYFCASSQVLQRSGTSGGANEQFFGPGTRLTVL.

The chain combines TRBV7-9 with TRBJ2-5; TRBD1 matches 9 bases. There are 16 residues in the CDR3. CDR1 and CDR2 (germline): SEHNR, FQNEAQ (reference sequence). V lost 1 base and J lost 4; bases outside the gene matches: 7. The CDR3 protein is CASSLDPGQGRETQYF. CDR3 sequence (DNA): TGTGCCAGCAGCTTAGATCCGGGACAGGGAAGAGAGACCCAGTACTTC.

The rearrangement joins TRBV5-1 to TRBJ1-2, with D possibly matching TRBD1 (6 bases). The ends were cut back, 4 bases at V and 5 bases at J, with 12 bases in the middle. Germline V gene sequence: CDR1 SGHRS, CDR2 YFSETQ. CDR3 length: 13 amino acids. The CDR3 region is CASSPDGQYGYTF. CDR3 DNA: TGCGCCAGCAGCCCCGACGGACAGTATGGCTACACCTTC.

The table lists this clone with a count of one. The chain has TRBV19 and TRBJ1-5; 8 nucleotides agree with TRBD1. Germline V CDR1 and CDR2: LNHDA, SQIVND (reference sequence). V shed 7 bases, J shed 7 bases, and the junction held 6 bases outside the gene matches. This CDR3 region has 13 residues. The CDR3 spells CASTRTGIQPQHF. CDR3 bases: TGTGCCAGTACCCGGACAGGGATCCAGCCCCAGCATTTT.

The CDR3: CASSPDSRAVETQYF. The CDR3 nucleotides read TGTGCCAGCAGCCCCGATTCCCGCGCTGTTGAGACCCAGTACTTC. V and J are TRBV5-4 and TRBJ2-5; D remains unclear. V lost 4 bases and J 5 bases, leaving 18 bases between the germline ends. The germline CDR1 and CDR2 sequences are SGHNT and YYREEE (reference sequence). There are 15 residues in the CDR3.

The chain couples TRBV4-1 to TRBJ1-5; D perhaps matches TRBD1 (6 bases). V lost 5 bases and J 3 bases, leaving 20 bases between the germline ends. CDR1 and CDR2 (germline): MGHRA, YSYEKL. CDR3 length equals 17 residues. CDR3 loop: CASSSRSGQKNNQPQHF. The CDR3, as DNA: TGCGCCAGCAGCTCTCGATCCGGACAGAAGAACAATCAGCCCCAGCATTTT.

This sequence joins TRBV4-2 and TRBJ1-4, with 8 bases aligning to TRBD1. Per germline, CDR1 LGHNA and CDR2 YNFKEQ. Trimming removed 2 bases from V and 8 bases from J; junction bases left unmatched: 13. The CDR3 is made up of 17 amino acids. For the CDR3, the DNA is TGTGCCAGCAGCCAACCGGGACAGGCTTCTAATCGGGAAAAACTGTTTTTT. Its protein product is CASSQPGQASNREKLFF.

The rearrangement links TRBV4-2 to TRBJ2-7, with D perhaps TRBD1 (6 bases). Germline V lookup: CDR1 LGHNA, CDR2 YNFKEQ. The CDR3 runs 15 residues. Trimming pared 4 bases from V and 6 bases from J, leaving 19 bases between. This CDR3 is CASSPGDRFDGEQYF. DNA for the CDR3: TGTGCCAGCAGCCCAGGGGACCGTTTTGACGGCGAGCAGTACTTC.

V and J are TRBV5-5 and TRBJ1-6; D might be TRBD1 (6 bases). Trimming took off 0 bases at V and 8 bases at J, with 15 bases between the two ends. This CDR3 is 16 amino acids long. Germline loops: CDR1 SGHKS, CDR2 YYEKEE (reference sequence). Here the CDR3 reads CASSLGGLLRDSPLHF. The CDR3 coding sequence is TGTGCCAGCAGCTTGGGGGGGCTCCTCCGCGATTCACCCCTCCACTTT.

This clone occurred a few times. The CDR3 here is CASSLAGQGTEKLFF. The CDR3 coding sequence is TGCGCCAGCAGCTTGGCCGGGCAGGGAACTGAAAAACTGTTTTTT. This sequence joins TRBV5-1 and TRBJ1-4; TRBD1 might be the D (5 bases). Deletions cut 0 bases from V and 7 bases from J, with 13 bases between. CDR3 length equals 15 residues. Germline V gene sequence: CDR1 SGHRS, CDR2 YFSETQ.

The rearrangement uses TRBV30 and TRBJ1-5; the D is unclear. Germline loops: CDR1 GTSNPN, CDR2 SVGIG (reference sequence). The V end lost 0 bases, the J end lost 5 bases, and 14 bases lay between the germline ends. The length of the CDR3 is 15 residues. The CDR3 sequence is CAWSVPGPDDQPQHF. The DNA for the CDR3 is TGTGCCTGGAGTGTACCTGGCCCTGATGATCAGCCCCAGCATTTT. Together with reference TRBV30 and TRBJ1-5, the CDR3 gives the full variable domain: SQTIHQWPATLVQPVGSPLSLECTVEGTSNPNLYWYRQAAGRGLQLLFYSVGIGQISSEVPQNLSASRPQDRQFILSSKKLLLSDSGFYLCAWSVPGPDDQPQHFGDGTRLSIL.

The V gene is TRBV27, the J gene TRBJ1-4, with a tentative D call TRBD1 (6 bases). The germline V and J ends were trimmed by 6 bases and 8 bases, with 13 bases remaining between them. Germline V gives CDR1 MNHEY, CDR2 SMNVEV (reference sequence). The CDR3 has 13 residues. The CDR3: CASRGGSGEKLFF. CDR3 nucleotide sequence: TGTGCCAGCAGAGGGGGATCGGGCGAAAAACTGTTTTTT.

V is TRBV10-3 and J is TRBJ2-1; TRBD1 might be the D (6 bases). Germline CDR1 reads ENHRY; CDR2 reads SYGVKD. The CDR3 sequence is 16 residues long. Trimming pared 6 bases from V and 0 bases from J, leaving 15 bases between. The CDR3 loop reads CAIRRDTVSSYNEQFF. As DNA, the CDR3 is TGTGCCATCAGGAGGGACACGGTCAGCTCCTACAATGAGCAGTTCTTC.

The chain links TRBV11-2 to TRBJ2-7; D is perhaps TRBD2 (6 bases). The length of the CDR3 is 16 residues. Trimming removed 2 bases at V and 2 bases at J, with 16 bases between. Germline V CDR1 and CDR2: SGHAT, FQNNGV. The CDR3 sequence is CASSLRSVTRAYEQYF. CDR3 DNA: TGTGCCAGCAGCTTACGCTCCGTGACTAGGGCCTACGAGCAGTACTTC.

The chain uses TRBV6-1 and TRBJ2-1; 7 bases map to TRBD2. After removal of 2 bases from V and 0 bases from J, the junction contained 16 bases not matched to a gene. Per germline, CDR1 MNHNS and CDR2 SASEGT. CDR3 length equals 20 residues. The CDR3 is CASSEMVGGGLLSSYNEQFF. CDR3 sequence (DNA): TGTGCCAGCAGTGAAATGGTTGGGGGGGGACTACTAAGCTCCTACAATGAGCAGTTCTTC.

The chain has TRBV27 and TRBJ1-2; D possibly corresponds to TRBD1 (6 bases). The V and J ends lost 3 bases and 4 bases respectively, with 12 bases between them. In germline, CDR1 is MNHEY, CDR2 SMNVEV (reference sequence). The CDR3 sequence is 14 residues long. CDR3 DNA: TGTGCCAGCAGTTTTCAACTACAGGGCTATGGCTACACCTTC. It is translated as CASSFQLQGYGYTF.

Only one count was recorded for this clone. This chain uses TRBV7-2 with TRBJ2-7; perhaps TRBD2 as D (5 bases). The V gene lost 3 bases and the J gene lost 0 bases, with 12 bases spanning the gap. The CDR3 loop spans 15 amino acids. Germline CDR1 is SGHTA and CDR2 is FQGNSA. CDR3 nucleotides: TGTGCCAGCAGCTTTTACGGGATCTACTCCTACGAGCAGTACTTC. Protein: CASSFYGIYSYEQYF.

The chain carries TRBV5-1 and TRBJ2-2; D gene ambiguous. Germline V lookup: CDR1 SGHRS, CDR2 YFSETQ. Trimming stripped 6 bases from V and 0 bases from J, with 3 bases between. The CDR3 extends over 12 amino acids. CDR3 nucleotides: TGCGCCAGCACTTCGAACACCGGGGAGCTGTTTTTT. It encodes CASTSNTGELFF.

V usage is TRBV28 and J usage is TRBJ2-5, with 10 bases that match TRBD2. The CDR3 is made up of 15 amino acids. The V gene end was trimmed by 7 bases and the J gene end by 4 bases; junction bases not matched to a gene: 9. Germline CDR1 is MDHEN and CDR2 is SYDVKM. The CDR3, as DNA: TGTGCCAGCACATTCCCAGCGGGGGGGGGAGAGACCCAGTACTTC. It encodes CASTFPAGGGETQYF.

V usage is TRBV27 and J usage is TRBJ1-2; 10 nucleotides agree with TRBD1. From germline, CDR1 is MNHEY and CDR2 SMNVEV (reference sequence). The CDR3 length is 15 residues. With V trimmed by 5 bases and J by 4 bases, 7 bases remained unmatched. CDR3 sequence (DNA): TGTGCCAGCAGTCAGAGACAGGGGGCAACCTATGGCTACACCTTC. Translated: CASSQRQGATYGYTF.

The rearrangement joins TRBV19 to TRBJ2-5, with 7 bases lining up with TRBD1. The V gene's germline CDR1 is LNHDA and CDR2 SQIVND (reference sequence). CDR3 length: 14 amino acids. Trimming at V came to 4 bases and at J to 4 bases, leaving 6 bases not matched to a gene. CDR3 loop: CASSTARGLETQYF. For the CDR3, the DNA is TGTGCCAGTAGTACCGCGAGGGGGCTAGAGACCCAGTACTTC.

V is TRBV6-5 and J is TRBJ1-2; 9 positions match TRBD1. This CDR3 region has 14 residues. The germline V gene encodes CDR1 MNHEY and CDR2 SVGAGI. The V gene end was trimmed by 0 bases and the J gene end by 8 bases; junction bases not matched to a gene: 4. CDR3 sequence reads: CASSYSRQGEGYTF. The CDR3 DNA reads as TGTGCCAGCAGTTACTCAAGACAGGGGGAAGGCTACACCTTC.